This entry features one T cell receptor beta chain sequence. The specificity of this receptor is unknown. The sample holds no much larger clone one base away, and base qualities are not on file. The sample is drawn from a study of siplizumab effects on memory and regulatory T cells (dated by TCRdb to the late 2010s). Regarding the complete study: The study looked at the effect of siplizumab, an anti-CD2 antibody, on alloreactive T-cell subsets in allogeneic mixed lymphocyte reactions made from human PBMCs.

What the study reported, not specific to this receptor: Among mappable alloreactive CD4+ clones, an average Treg-derived fraction of about 70% was observed with siplizumab, compared with roughly 28% in control reactions. Compared with memory T cells, unstimulated naive T cells appeared more diverse, and naive cells seemed to make a substantial contribution to the alloresponse. The suppressive function of proliferating Tregs from siplizumab cultures was not functionally confirmed. A naive or memory phenotype could not be assigned to roughly 80-95% of proliferating CD4+ or CD8+ clones. Because sequences at frequencies below about 10^-5 were poorly captured, only a minor fraction of alloreactive clones could be mapped back to unstimulated subsets. Siplizumab significantly reduced the cumulative frequency of alloreactive sequences traceable to unstimulated CD4+ memory T cells.

V lost 4 bases and J lost 0 bases, and the count of bases not matched to a germline gene is 8. CDR1 SGHRS and CDR2 YFSETQ were looked up in the germline V gene. From the cysteine up to the phenylalanine, the CDR3 has a length of 16 residues. The kept DNA is CDR3 alone, 48 bases in frame from the first base. The library was obtained by the immunoSEQ multiplex PCR assay. About 9.1 x 10^4 TCR templates per sample were assayed on the deep sequencing platform. Genomic DNA extracted from sorted T cells was used for TCRbeta CDR3 sequencing. Regarding the original processing steps: Clonal analysis of TCRbeta CDR3 data was done in the R programming language. Comparing unstimulated samples against CFSE-low samples taken after the reaction was how alloreactive CD4+ and CD8+ clones were defined. By matching sequences to the repertoires of sorted unstimulated Treg and non-Treg cells, each alloreactive CD4+ clone was assigned a regulatory or non-regulatory origin. In TCRdb, the immuneACCESS table is reduced to in-frame sequences with V and J assigned. These tables do not hold every clone; where another copy was compared, an unresolved V gene accounts for under half, and the others remain unexplained. V and J calls plus clone size are reproduced from that table; the DNA served to infer D and trimming. The table for this sample lists 100,000 or so clones; 92% of them were counted only once. 0.73% of the sample is held by the ten biggest clonotypes.

Sorted unstimulated T cells, along with proliferating T cells recovered from mixed lymphocyte reactions, underwent TCRbeta CDR3 sequencing. Fresh whole blood from approximately ten HLA-typed healthy donors was used to isolate PBMCs. To map where alloreactive clones came from, unstimulated CD4+ regulatory T cells were FACS-sorted. Material: Tregs sorted from blood. The TCR was taken from a human donor in good health. This chain is built from TRBV5-1 and TRBJ2-3; the central 7 bases match TRBD1. The nucleotides read TGCGCCAGCAGCCGGGCGACAGGGTCGAGCACAGATACGCAGTATTTT. Its translation reads: CASSRATGSSTDTQYF.